This T cell receptor (beta chain) appears in the sequencing data of a study of regulatory T cells in long-lasting Graves disease. As for the study in general: Persistent Graves' disease required over 5 years of antithyroid drugs and positive TSH receptor antibodies. Study outcomes and limitations: Persistent cases favored TRBV28, TRBJ1-2 and TRBJ2-5.

V gave up 5 bases and J gave up 3 bases; unmatched junction bases: 6. Germline assignment: CDR1 SNHLY and CDR2 FYNNEI. The CDR3 contains 15 residues. Time point in this sample: persistent/refractory GD, antithyroid drugs over 5 years with positive TRAb. Making the TCR library involved RNA that had been extracted from PBMCs. Roughly 8.4 milliliters of peripheral blood were drawn into EDTA tubes. This clonotype was seen at least ten times. Its specificity is unknown. Libraries of TCR beta came from iRepertoire HTBI primers plus Arm-PCR of CDR3 regions. TCRdb reanalysed the multiplex PCR reads using MiXCR and keeps one entry per CDR3 protein. The table includes under 450,000 distinct CDR3 sequences, 23% detected once.

This chain connects TRBV2 to TRBJ1-3, with 8 bases aligning to TRBD1. This TCR derives from a female donor with Graves disease. The sample was peripheral blood mononuclear cells (PBMCs), taken when the disease was refractory, from a patient treated with antithyroid drugs. The CDR3 DNA reads as TGTGCCAGCAGTCGACAGGGGAATAGTGGAAACACCATATATTTT. Amino acid sequence: CASSRQGNSGNTIYF.